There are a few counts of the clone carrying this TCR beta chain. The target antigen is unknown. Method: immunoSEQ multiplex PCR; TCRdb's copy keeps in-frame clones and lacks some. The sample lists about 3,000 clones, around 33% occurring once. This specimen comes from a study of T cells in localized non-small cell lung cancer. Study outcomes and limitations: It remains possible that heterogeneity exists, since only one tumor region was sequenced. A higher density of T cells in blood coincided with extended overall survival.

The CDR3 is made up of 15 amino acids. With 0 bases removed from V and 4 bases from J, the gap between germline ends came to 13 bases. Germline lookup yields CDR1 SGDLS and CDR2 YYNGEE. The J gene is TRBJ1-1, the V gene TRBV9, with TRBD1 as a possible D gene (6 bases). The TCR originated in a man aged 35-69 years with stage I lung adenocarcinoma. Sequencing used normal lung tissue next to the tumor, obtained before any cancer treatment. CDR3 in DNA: TGTGCCAGCAGCGTAGTTGTGGGGGGCGGCACTGAAGCTTTCTTT. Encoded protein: CASSVVVGGGTEAFF.